The 20 T cell receptor beta chains listed next were all sequenced from one sample in a study of blood T cell repertoires in COVID-19. Method: immunoSEQ multiplex PCR; TCRdb's copy keeps in-frame clones and lacks some. The table has 200,000 to 250,000 clones, about 83% seen once; the top ten hold about 3.6%. Sequencing used PBMCs or T cells enriched from blood (not recorded which). Receptors originate from a woman aged 40 to 50 who had been exposed to COVID-19.

This chain uses TRBV3-1 (or the pseudogene TRBV3-2) with TRBJ2-5; 11 nucleotides align to TRBD2. Per the germline V gene, CDR1 is LGHDT and CDR2 is YNNKEL (reference sequence). The V and J ends lost 4 bases and 5 bases, in that order; junction bases with no gene match: 12. The CDR3 is made up of 17 amino acids. This chain's CDR3 is CASSLRLAGGLWETQYF. The CDR3, as DNA: TGTGCCAGCAGCCTCCGTTTAGCGGGGGGGCTATGGGAGACCCAGTACTTC.

The V gene is TRBV29-1, the J gene TRBJ1-1; no clear D gene. Trimming cost V 2 bases and J 4 bases, with 11 bases left between them. The V gene's germline CDR1 is SQVTM and CDR2 ANQGSEA. This CDR3 comprises 13 residues. As DNA, the CDR3 is TGCAGCGTTGAAAAGGGAAGCGGCACTGAAGCTTTCTTT. It translates to CSVEKGSGTEAFF.

V and J are TRBV10-3 and TRBJ2-7; no reliable D call. Germline CDR1 is ENHRY and CDR2 is SYGVKD. This CDR3 has 13 amino acids. Trimming removed 8 bases from V and 5 bases from J, with 16 bases in between. The CDR3 region has the DNA TGTGCCATCGGGCTTTACTCGTTCGACGAGCAGTACTTC. This encodes CAIGLYSFDEQYF.

This chain uses TRBV7-9 with TRBJ2-7, with TRBD1 matching 9 bases. Germline CDR1 reads SEHNR; CDR2 reads FQNEAQ (reference sequence). The junction had 14 bases not matched to a gene; V was cut back by 7 bases and J by 7 bases. The CDR3 runs to 15 residues. CDR3 residues: CASTPSWDRAWEQYF. The CDR3 region has the DNA TGTGCCAGCACCCCGTCCTGGGACAGGGCATGGGAGCAGTACTTC.

V gene TRBV19 combines with J gene TRBJ1-5; unclear D gene. The CDR3 covers 12 residues. Germline CDR1 is LNHDA and CDR2 is SQIVND (reference sequence). Trimming shortened V by 6 bases and J by 6 bases, and 9 bases separated the two germline ends. The chain's CDR3 is CASSQGGQPQHF. Here the CDR3 DNA reads TGTGCCAGTAGCCAAGGCGGTCAGCCCCAGCATTTT.

The chain couples TRBV11-3 to TRBJ2-3; TRBD2 is a possible D gene (5 bases). This CDR3 has 15 residues. Trimming removed 1 base from V and 3 bases from J, with 11 bases in between. Germline CDR1 is SGHNT and CDR2 is YENEEA. The CDR3 bases are TGTGCCAGCAGCTTAGTGGCCGGCGGGACAGATACGCAGTATTTT. Protein product: CASSLVAGGTDTQYF. The full variable domain, its missing parts supplied by reference TRBV11-3 and TRBJ2-3, is EAGVVQSPRYKIIEKKQPVAFWCNPISGHNTLYWYLQNLGQGPELLIRYENEEAVDDSQLPKDRFSAERLKGVDSTLKIQPAELGDSAVYLCASSLVAGGTDTQYFGPGTRLTVL.

This chain links TRBV5-1 with TRBJ2-5; 7 bases agree with TRBD1. J was trimmed by 5 bases and V by 4 bases; bases with no gene match: 5. Germline V gene lookup returns CDR1 SGHRS and CDR2 YFSETQ. This CDR3 comprises 13 residues. The CDR3 region has the DNA TGCGCCAGCAGCCGAGGGGGCGGGGAGACCCAGTACTTC. Protein product: CASSRGGGETQYF.

This clone was seen only once. The CDR3 nucleotides are TGCGCCAGCAGCTCAAAGACAGGTCTGACAGATACGCAGTATTTT. As protein: CASSSKTGLTDTQYF. This chain links TRBV5-1 with TRBJ2-3; D may be TRBD1 (6 bases). This CDR3 has 15 amino acids. The V gene lost 3 bases and the J gene lost 3 bases, with 14 bases spanning the gap. CDR1 is SGHRS and CDR2 is YFSETQ in the germline V gene.

The V and J genes are TRBV7-8 and TRBJ1-2, with TRBD1 matching 8 bases. Germline CDR1 is SGHVS and CDR2 is FQNEAQ. The length of the CDR3 is 15 residues. Unmatched junction bases numbered 15, after V lost 4 bases and J lost 11 bases. CDR3 region: CASSYRDRQKGEYTF. CDR3 DNA: TGTGCCAGCAGCTACCGGGACAGGCAGAAAGGAGAGTACACCTTC. Looking up the rest from reference TRBV7-8 and TRBJ1-2 gives the full variable domain: GAGVSQSPRYKVAKRGQDVALRCDPISGHVSLFWYQQALGQGPEFLTYFQNEAQLDKSGLPSDRFFAERPEGSVSTLKIQRTQQEDSAVYLCASSYRDRQKGEYTFGSGTRLTVV.

This chain uses TRBV4-3 with TRBJ1-2; D gene ambiguous. The CDR3 is made up of 14 amino acids. Trimming removed 0 bases at V and 3 bases at J, with 8 bases between. Germline V gives CDR1 LGHNA, CDR2 YSLEER. The CDR3 is CASSQDRVDYGYTF. CDR3 bases: TGCGCCAGCAGCCAAGATCGGGTGGACTATGGCTACACCTTC.

The CDR3 here is CASSLADQGLLFTEAFF. The CDR3 bases are TGTGCCAGCAGCTTAGCCGACCAGGGTCTTTTGTTCACTGAAGCTTTCTTT. The V and J genes are TRBV7-8 and TRBJ1-1; a possible D gene is TRBD1 (5 bases). The length of the CDR3 is 17 residues. Germline V gene lookup returns CDR1 SGHVS and CDR2 FQNEAQ. Deletions cut 0 bases from V and 4 bases from J, with 18 bases between. Full variable domain (outside the CDR3, taken from reference TRBV7-8 and TRBJ1-1): GAGVSQSPRYKVAKRGQDVALRCDPISGHVSLFWYQQALGQGPEFLTYFQNEAQLDKSGLPSDRFFAERPEGSVSTLKIQRTQQEDSAVYLCASSLADQGLLFTEAFFGQGTRLTVV.

In DNA form, the CDR3 reads TGTGCCAGCAGTGGGAACAGGGGTTCTAACTATGGCTACACCTTC. Its protein is CASSGNRGSNYGYTF. V gene TRBV2 combines with J gene TRBJ1-2; 7 nucleotides align to TRBD1. V gave up 4 bases and J gave up 0 bases; unmatched junction bases: 5. CDR3 length: 15 amino acids. Germline CDR1 SNHLY, CDR2 FYNNEI.

This chain joins TRBV6-1 and TRBJ1-5, with TRBD1 as a possible D gene (6 bases). Germline V lookup: CDR1 MNHNS, CDR2 SASEGT. The CDR3 covers 15 residues. V was clipped by 1 base and J by 4 bases, with 11 bases between them. The CDR3 nucleotides read TGTGCCAGCAGTGAAGGGCAGGGGTTAAATCAGCCCCAGCATTTT. It is translated as CASSEGQGLNQPQHF.

The rearrangement uses TRBV2 and TRBJ2-5; 9 bases are shared with TRBD2. Trimming at V came to 8 bases and at J to 1 base, leaving 8 bases not matched to a gene. The CDR3 length is 15 residues. Germline CDR1 and CDR2: SNHLY and FYNNEI. CDR3 coding DNA: TGTGCCAGCGTTTTAGCGGGGGACTTCCAAGAGACCCAGTACTTC. Translation: CASVLAGDFQETQYF.

V usage is TRBV27 and J usage is TRBJ2-7, with D unresolved. The germline CDR1 and CDR2 sequences are MNHEY and SMNVEV (reference sequence). Trimming cost V 4 bases and J 0 bases, with 7 bases left between them. The CDR3 covers 13 residues. The chain's CDR3 is CASSSISSYEQYF. The CDR3, as DNA: TGTGCCAGCAGTTCCATTAGCTCCTACGAGCAGTACTTC.

The rearrangement uses TRBV11-3 and TRBJ2-5; 8 bases map to TRBD2. Germline values: CDR1 SGHNT, CDR2 YENEEA. V lost 1 base, J lost 5 bases, and 6 bases stayed unmatched. The CDR3 has 15 residues. The CDR3 is CASSLAGGPGETQYF. Written as DNA, the CDR3 is TGTGCCAGCAGCTTAGCGGGGGGGCCCGGGGAGACCCAGTACTTC.

This clone was seen only a few times. The chain is built from TRBV7-9 and TRBJ1-1; no reliable D call. Trimming removed 7 bases at V and 0 bases at J, with 9 bases between. This CDR3 region has 13 residues. The germline V gene has CDR1 SEHNR and CDR2 FQNEAQ (reference sequence). This chain's CDR3 is CASTLVMNTEAFF. The CDR3 DNA reads as TGTGCCAGCACTCTCGTAATGAACACTGAAGCTTTCTTT.

This chain uses TRBV5-1 with TRBJ2-5, with TRBD1 as a possible D gene (5 bases). CDR3 size: 13 residues. CDR1 and CDR2 (germline): SGHRS, YFSETQ. V lost 1 base and J lost 5, with 9 bases in between. The CDR3 DNA sequence: TGCGCCAGCAGCTTGAGGGGTGAGGAGACCCAGTACTTC. Encoded protein: CASSLRGEETQYF.

The chain is built from TRBV23-1 and TRBJ1-5; D may be TRBD1 (5 bases). TRBV23-1 is an ORF, with its function uncertain. The CDR3 sequence is 16 residues long. Trimming removed 3 bases from V and 3 bases from J, with 15 bases in between. In DNA form, the CDR3 reads TGCGCCAGCAGTCATGGGGAAGGGGTCGACAATCAGCCCCAGCATTTT. It encodes CASSHGEGVDNQPQHF.

This clone was detected only a few times. CDR3 loop: CASLTSGGLNEQFF. The CDR3 region has the DNA TGTGCCAGTCTGACTAGCGGGGGGTTAAATGAGCAGTTCTTC. The chain combines TRBV2 with TRBJ2-1, with TRBD2 matching over 13 bases. Unmatched junction bases numbered 6, after V lost 9 bases and J lost 7 bases. There are 14 residues in the CDR3. Germline lookup yields CDR1 SNHLY and CDR2 FYNNEI.